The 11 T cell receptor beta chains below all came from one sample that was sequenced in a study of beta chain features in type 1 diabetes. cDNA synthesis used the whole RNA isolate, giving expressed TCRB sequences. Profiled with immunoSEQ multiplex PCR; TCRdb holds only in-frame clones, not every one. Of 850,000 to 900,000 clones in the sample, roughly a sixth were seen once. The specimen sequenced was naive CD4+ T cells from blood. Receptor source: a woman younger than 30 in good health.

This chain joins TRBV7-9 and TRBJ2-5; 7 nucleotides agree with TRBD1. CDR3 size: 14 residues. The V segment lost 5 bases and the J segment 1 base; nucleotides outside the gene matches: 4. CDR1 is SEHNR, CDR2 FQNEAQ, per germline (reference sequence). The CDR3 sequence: CASSTGTAQETQYF. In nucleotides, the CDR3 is TGTGCCAGCAGCACCGGGACAGCCCAAGAGACCCAGTACTTC.

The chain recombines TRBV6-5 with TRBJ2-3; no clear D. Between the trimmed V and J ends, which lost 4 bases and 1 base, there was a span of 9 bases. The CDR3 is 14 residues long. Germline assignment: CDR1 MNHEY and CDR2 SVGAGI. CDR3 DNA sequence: TGTGCCAGCAGTTGGAGCTCGGGCACAGATACGCAGTATTTT. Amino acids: CASSWSSGTDTQYF.

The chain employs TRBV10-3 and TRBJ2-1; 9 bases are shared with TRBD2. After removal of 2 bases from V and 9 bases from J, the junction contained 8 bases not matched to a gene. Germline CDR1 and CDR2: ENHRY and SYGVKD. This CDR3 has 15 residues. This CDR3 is CAISEGAGGPIEQFF. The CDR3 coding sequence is TGTGCCATCAGTGAGGGTGCGGGAGGGCCTATTGAGCAGTTCTTC.

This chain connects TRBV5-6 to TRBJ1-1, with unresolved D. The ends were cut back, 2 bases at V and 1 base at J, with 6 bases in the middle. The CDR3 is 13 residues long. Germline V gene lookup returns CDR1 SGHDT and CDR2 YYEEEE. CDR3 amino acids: CASSFAENTEAFF. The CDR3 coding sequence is TGTGCCAGCAGCTTCGCGGAGAACACTGAAGCTTTCTTT.

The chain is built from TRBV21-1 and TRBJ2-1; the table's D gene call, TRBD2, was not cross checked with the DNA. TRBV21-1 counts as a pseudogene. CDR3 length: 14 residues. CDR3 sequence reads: CASSTSGRDNEQFF. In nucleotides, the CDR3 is TGTGCCAGCAGTACTAGCGGGAGGGACAATGAGCAGTTCTTC.

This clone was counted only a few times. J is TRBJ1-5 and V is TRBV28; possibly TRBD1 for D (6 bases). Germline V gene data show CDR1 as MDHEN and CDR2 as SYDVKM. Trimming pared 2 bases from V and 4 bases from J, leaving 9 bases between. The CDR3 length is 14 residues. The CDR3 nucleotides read TGTGCCAGCAGTTTAAGGGGGGCGAATCAGCCCCAGCATTTT. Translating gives CASSLRGANQPQHF.

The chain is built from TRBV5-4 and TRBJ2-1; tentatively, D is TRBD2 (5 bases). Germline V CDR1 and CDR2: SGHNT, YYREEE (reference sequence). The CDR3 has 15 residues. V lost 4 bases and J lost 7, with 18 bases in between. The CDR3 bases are TGTGCCAGCAGCCGTCTAGCTGAGAAACTGAATGAGCAGTTCTTC. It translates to CASSRLAEKLNEQFF.

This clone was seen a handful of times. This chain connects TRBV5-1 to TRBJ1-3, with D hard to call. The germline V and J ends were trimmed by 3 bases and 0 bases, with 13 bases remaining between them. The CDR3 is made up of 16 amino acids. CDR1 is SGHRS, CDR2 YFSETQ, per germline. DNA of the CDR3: TGCGCCAGCAGCTCCGGACGGCTGAGCTCTGGAAACACCATATATTTT. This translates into CASSSGRLSSGNTIYF.

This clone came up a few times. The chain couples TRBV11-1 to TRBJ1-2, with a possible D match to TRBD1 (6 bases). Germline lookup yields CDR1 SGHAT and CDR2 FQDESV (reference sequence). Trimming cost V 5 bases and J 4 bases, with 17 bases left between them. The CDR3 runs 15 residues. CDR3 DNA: TGTGCCAGCAGCCCGGCCCCTGGACAGCTCTATGGCTACACCTTC. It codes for CASSPAPGQLYGYTF.

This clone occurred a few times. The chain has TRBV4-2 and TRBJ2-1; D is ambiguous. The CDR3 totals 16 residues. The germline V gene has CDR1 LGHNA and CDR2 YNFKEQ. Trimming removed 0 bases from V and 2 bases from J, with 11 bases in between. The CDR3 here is CASSQDLTTPYNEQFF. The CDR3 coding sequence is TGTGCCAGCAGCCAAGATCTGACAACCCCCTACAATGAGCAGTTCTTC.

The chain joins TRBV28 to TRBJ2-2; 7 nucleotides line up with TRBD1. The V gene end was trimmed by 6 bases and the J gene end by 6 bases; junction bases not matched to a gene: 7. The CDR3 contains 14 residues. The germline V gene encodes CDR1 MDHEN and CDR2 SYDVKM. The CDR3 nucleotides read TGTGCCAGCAGAAATGACAGGGCCTCCGGGGAGCTGTTTTTT. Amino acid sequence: CASRNDRASGELFF.